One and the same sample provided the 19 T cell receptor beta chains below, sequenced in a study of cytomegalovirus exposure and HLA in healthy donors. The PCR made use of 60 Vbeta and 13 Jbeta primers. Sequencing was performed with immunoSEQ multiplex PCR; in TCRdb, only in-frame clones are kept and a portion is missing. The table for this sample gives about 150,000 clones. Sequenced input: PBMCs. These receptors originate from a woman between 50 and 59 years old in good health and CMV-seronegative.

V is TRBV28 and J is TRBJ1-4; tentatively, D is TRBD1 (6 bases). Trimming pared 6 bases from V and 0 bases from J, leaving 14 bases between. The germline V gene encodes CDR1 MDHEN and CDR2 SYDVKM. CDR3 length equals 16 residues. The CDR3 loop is CASSTGQIATNEKLFF. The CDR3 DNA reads TGTGCCAGCAGCACCGGACAGATTGCAACTAATGAAAAACTGTTTTTT. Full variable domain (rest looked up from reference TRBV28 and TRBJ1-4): DVKVTQSSRYLVKRTGEKVFLECVQDMDHENMFWYRQDPGLGLRLIYFSYDVKMKEKGDIPEGYSVSREKKERFSLILESASTNQTSMYLCASSTGQIATNEKLFFGSGTQLSVL.

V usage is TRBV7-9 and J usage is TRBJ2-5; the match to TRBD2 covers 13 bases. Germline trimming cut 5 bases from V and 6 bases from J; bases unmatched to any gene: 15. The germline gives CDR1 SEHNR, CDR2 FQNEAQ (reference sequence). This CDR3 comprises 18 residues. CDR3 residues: CASSRQTLGLAGVQTQYF. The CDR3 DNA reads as TGTGCCAGCAGCCGTCAGACTCTTGGACTAGCGGGAGTTCAGACCCAGTACTTC.

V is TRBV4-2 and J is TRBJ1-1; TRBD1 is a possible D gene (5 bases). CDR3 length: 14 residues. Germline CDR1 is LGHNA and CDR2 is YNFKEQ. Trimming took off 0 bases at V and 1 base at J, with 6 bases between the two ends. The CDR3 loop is CASSQDRANTEAFF. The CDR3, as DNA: TGTGCCAGCAGCCAAGACAGGGCGAACACTGAAGCTTTCTTT.

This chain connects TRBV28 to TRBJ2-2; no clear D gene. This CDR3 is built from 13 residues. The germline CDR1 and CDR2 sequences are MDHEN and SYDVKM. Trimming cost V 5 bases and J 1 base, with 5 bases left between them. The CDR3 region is CASSPRNTGELFF. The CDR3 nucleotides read TGTGCCAGCAGTCCTCGGAACACCGGGGAGCTGTTTTTT.

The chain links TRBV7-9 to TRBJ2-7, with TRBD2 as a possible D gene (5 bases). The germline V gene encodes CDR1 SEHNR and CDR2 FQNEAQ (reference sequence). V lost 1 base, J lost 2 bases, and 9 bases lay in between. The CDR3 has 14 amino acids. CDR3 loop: CASSLGGDAYEQYF. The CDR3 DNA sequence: TGTGCCAGCAGCTTAGGGGGAGATGCCTACGAGCAGTACTTC.

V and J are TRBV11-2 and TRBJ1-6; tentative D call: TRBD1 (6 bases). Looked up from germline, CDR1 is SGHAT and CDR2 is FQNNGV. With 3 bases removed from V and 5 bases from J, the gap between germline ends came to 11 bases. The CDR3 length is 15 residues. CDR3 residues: CASSFEGGNNSPLHF. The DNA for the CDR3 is TGTGCCAGCAGCTTTGAGGGGGGGAATAATTCACCCCTCCACTTT.

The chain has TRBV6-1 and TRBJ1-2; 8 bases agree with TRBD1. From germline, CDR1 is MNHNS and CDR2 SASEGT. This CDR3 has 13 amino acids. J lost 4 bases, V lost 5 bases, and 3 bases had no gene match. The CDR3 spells CASSPRGPYGYTF. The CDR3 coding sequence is TGTGCCAGCAGTCCCAGGGGGCCCTATGGCTACACCTTC.

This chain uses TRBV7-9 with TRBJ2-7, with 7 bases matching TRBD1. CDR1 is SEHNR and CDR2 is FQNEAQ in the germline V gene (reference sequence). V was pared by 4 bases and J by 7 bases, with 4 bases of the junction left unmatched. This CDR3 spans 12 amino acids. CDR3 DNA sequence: TGTGCCAGCAGCTCACAGGGGAGTGAGCAGTACTTC. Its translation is CASSSQGSEQYF.

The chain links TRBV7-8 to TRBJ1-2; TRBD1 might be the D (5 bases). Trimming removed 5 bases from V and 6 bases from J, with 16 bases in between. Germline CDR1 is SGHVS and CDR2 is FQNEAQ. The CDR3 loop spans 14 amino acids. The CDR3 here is CASSTRLGLDGYTF. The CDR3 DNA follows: TGTGCCAGCAGCACCCGATTGGGGCTGGATGGCTACACCTTC. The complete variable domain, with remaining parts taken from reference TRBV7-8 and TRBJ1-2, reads GAGVSQSPRYKVAKRGQDVALRCDPISGHVSLFWYQQALGQGPEFLTYFQNEAQLDKSGLPSDRFFAERPEGSVSTLKIQRTQQEDSAVYLCASSTRLGLDGYTFGSGTRLTVV.

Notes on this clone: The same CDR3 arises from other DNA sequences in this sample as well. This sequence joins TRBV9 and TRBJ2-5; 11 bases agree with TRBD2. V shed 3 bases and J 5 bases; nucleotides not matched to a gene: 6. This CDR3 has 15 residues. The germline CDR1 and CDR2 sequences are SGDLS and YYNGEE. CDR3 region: CASSGVAGGQETQYF. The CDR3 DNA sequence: TGTGCCAGCAGCGGGGTAGCGGGGGGGCAGGAGACCCAGTACTTC.

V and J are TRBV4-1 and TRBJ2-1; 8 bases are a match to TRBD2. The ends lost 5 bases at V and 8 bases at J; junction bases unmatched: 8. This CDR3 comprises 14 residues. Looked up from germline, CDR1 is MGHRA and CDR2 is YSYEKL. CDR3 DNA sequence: TGCGCCAGCAGCACCCAGCGGGGGTTCGATGAGCAGTTCTTC. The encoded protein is CASSTQRGFDEQFF.

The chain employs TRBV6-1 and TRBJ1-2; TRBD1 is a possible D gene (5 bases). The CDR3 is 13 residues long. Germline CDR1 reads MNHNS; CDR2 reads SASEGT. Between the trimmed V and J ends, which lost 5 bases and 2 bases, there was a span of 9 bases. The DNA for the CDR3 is TGTGCCAGCAGTCAACAGGACAACTATGGCTACACCTTC. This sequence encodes CASSQQDNYGYTF.

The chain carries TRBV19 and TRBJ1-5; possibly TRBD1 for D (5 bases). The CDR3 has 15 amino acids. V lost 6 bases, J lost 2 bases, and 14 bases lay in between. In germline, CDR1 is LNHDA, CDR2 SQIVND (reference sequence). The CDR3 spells CASRMRQTGNQPQHF. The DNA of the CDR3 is TGTGCCAGTAGGATGCGACAGACTGGCAATCAGCCCCAGCATTTT.

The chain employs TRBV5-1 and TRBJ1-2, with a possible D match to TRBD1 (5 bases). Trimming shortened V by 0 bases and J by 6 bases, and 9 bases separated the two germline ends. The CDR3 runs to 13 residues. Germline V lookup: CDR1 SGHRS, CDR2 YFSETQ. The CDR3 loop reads CASSLEGVDGYTF. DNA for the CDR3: TGCGCCAGCAGCTTGGAAGGGGTTGATGGCTACACCTTC.

The CDR3 DNA reads TGTGCCTGGACCGGGACAGGGGGCGGTCAGCCCCAGCATTTT. Translated, it gives CAWTGTGGGQPQHF. The chain is built from TRBV30 and TRBJ1-5; 12 bases are shared with TRBD1. This CDR3 has 14 amino acids. The junction had 4 bases not matched to a gene; V was cut back by 4 bases and J by 6 bases. Germline lookup yields CDR1 GTSNPN and CDR2 SVGIG (reference sequence).

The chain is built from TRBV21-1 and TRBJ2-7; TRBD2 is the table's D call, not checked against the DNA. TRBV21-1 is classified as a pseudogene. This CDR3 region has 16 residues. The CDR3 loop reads CASSKVTSRSPYEQYF. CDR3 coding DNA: TGTGCCAGCAGCAAAGTAACTAGCCGAAGTCCCTACGAGCAGTACTTC.

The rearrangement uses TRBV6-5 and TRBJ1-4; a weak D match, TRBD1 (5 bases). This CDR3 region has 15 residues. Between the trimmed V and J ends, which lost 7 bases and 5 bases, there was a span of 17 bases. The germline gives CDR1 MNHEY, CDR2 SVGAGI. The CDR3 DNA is TGTGCCAGCAAACAACAGGCTCCGTCGAATGAAAAACTGTTTTTT. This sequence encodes CASKQQAPSNEKLFF.

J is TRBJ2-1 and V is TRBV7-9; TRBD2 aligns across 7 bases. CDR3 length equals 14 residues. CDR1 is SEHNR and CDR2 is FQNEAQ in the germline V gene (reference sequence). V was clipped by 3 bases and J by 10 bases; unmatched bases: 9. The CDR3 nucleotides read TGTGCCAGCAGCTTGCTCTGGGGAGGGAACGAGCAGTTCTTC. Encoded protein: CASSLLWGGNEQFF.

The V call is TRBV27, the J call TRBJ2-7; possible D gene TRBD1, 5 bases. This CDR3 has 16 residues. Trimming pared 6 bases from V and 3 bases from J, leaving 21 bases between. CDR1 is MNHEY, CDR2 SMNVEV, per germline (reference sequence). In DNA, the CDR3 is TGTGCCAGCAGCTCCCTGGGGCTCCCGACCCACTACGAGCAGTACTTC. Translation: CASSSLGLPTHYEQYF.